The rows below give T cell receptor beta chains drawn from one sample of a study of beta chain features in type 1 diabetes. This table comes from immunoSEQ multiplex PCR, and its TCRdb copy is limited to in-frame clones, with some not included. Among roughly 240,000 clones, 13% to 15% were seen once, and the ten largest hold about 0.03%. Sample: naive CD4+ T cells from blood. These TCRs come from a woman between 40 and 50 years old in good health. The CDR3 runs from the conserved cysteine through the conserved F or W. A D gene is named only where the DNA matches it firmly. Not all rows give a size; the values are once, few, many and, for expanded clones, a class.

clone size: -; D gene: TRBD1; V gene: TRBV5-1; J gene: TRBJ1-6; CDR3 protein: CASTRDSVNSPLHF; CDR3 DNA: TGCGCCAGCACTAGGGACAGTGTAAATTCACCCCTCCACTTT
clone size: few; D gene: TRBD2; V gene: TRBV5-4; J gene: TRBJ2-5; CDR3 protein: CASSSGLAVETQYF; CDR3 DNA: TGTGCCAGCAGTTCCGGACTAGCCGTGGAGACCCAGTACTTC
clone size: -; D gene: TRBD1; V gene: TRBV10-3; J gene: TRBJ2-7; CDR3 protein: CAIRSDRGKGNEQYF; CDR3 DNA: TGTGCCATCAGAAGTGACAGGGGAAAAGGTAACGAGCAGTACTTC
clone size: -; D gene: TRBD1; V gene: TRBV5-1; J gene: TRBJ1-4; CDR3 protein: CASSGDRGEKLFF; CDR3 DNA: TGCGCCAGCAGCGGGGACAGGGGCGAAAAACTGTTTTTT
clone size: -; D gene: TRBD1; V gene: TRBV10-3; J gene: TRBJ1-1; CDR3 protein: CAISKGQSDTEAFF; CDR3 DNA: TGTGCCATCAGTAAGGGACAGTCGGACACTGAAGCTTTCTTT
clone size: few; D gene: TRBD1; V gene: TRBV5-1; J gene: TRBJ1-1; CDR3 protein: CASSSRQGGTEAFF; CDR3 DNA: TGCGCCAGCAGCTCCCGACAGGGGGGCACTGAAGCTTTCTTT
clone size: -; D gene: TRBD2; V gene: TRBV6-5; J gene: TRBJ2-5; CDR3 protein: CATCESGGAVETQYF; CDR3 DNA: TGTGCCACCTGCGAAAGCGGGGGGGCCGTGGAGACCCAGTACTTC
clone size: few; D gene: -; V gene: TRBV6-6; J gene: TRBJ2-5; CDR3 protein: CASSRRARDETQYF; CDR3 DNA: TGTGCCAGCAGCCGCAGAGCGCGCGACGAGACCCAGTACTTC
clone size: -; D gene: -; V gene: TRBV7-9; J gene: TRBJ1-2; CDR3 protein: CASSLGTGHHGYTF; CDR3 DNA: TGTGCCAGCAGCTTAGGGACGGGACATCATGGCTACACCTTC
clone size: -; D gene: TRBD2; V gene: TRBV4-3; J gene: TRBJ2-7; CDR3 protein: CASRLAGGDDEQYF; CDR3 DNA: TGCGCCAGCAGGTTAGCGGGGGGGGACGACGAGCAGTACTTC
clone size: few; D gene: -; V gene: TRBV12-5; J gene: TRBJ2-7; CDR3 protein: CASGPRQTTYEQYF; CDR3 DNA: TGTGCTAGTGGTCCAAGACAGACAACCTACGAGCAGTACTTC
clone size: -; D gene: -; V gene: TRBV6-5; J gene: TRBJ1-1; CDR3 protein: CASRTGKLGAFF; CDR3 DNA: TGTGCCAGCAGAACAGGGAAACTTGGGGCTTTCTTT
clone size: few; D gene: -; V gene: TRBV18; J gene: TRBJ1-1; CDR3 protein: CASSPQENTEAFF; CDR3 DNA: TGTGCCAGCTCACCCCAGGAGAACACTGAAGCTTTCTTT
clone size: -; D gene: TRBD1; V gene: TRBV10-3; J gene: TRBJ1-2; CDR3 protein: CAIAKRSDRDYGYTF; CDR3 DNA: TGTGCCATCGCAAAAAGAAGCGACAGGGATTATGGCTACACCTTC
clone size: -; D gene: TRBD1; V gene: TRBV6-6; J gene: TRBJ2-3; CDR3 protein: CASSRTGAVYF; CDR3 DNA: TGTGCCAGCAGCCGGACAGGCGCTGTGTATTTT
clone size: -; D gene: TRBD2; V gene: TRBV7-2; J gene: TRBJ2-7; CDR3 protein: CASSGGVGGSSYEQYF; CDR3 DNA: TGTGCCAGCAGCGGAGGGGTGGGGGGGAGCTCCTACGAGCAGTACTTC
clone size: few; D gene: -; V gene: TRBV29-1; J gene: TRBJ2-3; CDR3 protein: CSGGGSIHTDTQYF; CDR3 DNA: TGCAGCGGGGGGGGCAGCATTCACACAGATACGCAGTATTTT
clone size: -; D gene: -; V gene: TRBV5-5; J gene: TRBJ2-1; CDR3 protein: CASRYGDYGEQFF; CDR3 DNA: TGTGCCAGCAGATACGGGGATTACGGTGAGCAGTTCTTC
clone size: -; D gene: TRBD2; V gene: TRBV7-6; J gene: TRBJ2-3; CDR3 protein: CASSLGRGSSTDTQYF; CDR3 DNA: TGTGCCAGCAGCTTAGGTCGCGGGAGTAGCACAGATACGCAGTATTTT
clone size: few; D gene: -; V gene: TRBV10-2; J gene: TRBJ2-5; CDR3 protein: CASSAWKRMVETQYF; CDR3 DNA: TGCGCCAGCAGTGCTTGGAAGCGAATGGTGGAGACCCAGTACTTC
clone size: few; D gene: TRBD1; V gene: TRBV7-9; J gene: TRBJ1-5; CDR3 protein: CASSLVRTGWDRTNQPQHF; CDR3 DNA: TGTGCCAGCAGCTTAGTACGGACAGGGTGGGACAGGACGAATCAGCCCCAGCATTTT
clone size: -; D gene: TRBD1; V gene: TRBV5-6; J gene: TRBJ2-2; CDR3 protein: CASSRLQGASNTGELFF; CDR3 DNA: TGTGCCAGCAGTCGATTACAGGGGGCTAGTAACACCGGGGAGCTGTTTTTT
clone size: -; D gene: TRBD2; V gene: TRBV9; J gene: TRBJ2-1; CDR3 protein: CASSRGSAGGNEQFF; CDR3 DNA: TGTGCCAGCAGCCGGGGATCAGCGGGGGGTAATGAGCAGTTCTTC
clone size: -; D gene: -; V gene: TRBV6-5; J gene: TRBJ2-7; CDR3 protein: CASREQGSDEQYF; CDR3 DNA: TGTGCCAGCAGGGAACAGGGCTCCGACGAGCAGTACTTC
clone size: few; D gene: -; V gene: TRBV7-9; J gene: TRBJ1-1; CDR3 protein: CASSSLGGAGTEAFF; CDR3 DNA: TGTGCCAGCAGCTCTCTAGGGGGGGCAGGCACTGAAGCTTTCTTT
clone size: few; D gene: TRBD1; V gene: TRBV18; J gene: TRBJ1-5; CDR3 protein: CASSPGQGEQPQHF; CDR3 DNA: TGTGCCAGCTCACCAGGACAGGGAGAGCAGCCCCAGCATTTT
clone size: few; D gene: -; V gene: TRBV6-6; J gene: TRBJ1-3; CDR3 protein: CASRYLGDTIYF; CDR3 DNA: TGTGCCAGCAGGTACCTCGGGGACACCATATATTTT
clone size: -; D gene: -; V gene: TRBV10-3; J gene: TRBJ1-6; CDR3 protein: CAISVGERGSPLHF; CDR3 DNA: TGTGCCATCAGTGTCGGGGAGCGGGGTTCACCCCTCCACTTT
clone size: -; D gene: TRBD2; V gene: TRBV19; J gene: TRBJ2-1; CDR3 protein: CASSHLGTSGGAYYNEQFF; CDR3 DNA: TGTGCCAGTAGTCACCTCGGGACTAGCGGGGGGGCTTACTACAATGAGCAGTTCTTC
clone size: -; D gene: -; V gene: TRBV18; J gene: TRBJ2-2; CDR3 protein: CASSHSTGELFF; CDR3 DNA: TGTGCCAGCTCTCACAGCACCGGGGAGCTGTTTTTT
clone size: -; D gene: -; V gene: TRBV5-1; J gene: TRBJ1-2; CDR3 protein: CASRNQGILKDPYGYTF; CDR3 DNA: TGCGCCAGCAGAAACCAGGGGATCCTTAAAGACCCCTATGGCTACACCTTC
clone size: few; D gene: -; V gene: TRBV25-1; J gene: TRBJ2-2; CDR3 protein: CASSELRGIGELFF; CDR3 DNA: TGTGCCAGCAGTGAATTACGGGGAATCGGGGAGCTGTTTTTT
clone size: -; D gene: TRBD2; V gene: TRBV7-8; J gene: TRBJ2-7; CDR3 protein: CASSRGGGGYEQYF; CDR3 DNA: TGTGCCAGCAGCCGAGGTGGGGGGGGCTACGAGCAGTACTTC
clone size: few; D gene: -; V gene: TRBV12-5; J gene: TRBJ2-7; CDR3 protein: CASGLGQGYYEQYF; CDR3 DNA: TGTGCTAGTGGTTTGGGGCAGGGATACTACGAGCAGTACTTC
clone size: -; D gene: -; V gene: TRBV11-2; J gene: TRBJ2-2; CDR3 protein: CASSPGDHLNTGELFF; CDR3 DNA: TGTGCCAGCAGCCCGGGGGACCATCTTAACACCGGGGAGCTGTTTTTT
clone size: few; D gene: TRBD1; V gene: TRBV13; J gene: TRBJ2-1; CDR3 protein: CASSSSRDRNYNEQFF; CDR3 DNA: TGTGCCAGCAGCTCCTCCCGGGACAGGAATTACAATGAGCAGTTCTTC
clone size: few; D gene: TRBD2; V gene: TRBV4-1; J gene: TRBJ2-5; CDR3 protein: CASSQDSTSGPWETQYF; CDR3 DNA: TGCGCCAGCAGCCAAGATTCGACTAGCGGGCCGTGGGAGACCCAGTACTTC
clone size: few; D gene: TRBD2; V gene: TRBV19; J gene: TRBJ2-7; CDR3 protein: CASSILAGAYYEQYF; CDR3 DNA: TGTGCCAGTAGTATACTAGCGGGGGCTTACTACGAGCAGTACTTC
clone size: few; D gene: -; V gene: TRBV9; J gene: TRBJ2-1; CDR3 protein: CASSVDLEGGLRNEQFF; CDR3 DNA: TGTGCCAGCAGCGTAGATCTTGAGGGCGGTCTCCGCAATGAGCAGTTCTTC
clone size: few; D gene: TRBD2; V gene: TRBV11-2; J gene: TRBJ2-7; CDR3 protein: CASSRGDEQYF; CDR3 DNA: TGTGCCAGCAGCCGGGGGGATGAGCAGTACTTC
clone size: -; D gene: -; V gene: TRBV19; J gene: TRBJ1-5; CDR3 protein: CASSILGAQAQHF; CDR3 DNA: TGTGCCAGTAGTATTCTGGGGGCTCAAGCCCAGCATTTT
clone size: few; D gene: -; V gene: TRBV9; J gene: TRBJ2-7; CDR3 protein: CASSASDRPYEQYF; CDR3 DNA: TGTGCCAGCAGCGCTAGTGACAGACCCTACGAGCAGTACTTC
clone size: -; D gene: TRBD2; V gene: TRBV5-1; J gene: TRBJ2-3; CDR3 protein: CASSFQLAGVTDTQYF; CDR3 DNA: TGCGCCAGCAGCTTTCAACTAGCGGGGGTCACAGATACGCAGTATTTT
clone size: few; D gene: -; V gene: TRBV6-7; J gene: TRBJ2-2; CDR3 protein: CASSYGPPGELFF; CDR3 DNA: TGTGCCAGCAGTTACGGGCCTCCCGGGGAGCTGTTTTTT
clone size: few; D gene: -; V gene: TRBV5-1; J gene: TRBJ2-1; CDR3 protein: CASSTGTFSYNEQFF; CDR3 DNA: TGCGCCAGCAGCACCGGGACTTTCTCCTACAATGAGCAGTTCTTC
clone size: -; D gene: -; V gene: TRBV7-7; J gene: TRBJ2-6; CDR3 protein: CAPWGRLKGSERAGANVLTF; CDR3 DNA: TGTGCTCCCTGGGGCCGACTGAAGGGATCGGAACGGGCTGGGGCCAACGTCCTGACTTTC
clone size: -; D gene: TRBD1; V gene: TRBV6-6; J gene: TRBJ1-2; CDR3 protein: CASRSGTATRSGYTF; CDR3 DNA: TGTGCCAGCAGATCCGGGACAGCCACCCGGAGTGGCTACACCTTC
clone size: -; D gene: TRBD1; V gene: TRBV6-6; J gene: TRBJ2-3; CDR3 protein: CASGRQGEVTDTQYF; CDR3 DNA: TGTGCCAGCGGCCGACAGGGGGAGGTCACAGATACGCAGTATTTT
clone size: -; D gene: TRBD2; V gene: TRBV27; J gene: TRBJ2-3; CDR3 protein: CASSLVRGGSTQYF; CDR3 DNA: TGTGCCAGCAGTTTAGTGCGGGGGGGCAGTACGCAGTATTTT
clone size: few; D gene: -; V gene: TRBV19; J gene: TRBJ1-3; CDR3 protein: CASTSGSSGNTIYF; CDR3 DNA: TGTGCCAGTACCTCAGGGTCCTCTGGAAACACCATATATTTT
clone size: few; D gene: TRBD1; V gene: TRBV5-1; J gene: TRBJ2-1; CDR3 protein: CASRLISGTGLNEQFF; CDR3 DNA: TGCGCCAGCAGACTTATTTCCGGGACAGGGCTCAATGAGCAGTTCTTC
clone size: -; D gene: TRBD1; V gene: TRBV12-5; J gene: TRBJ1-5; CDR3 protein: CASGLGQGNDPQHF; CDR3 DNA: TGTGCTAGTGGTCTCGGACAGGGGAATGACCCCCAGCATTTT
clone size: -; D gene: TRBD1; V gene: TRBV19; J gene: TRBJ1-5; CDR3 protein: CASSLLGQSSNQPQHF; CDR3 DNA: TGTGCCAGTAGTCTCCTGGGACAGTCTAGCAATCAGCCCCAGCATTTT
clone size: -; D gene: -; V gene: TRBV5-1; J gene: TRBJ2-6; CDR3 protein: CASSGIPRTESGANVLTF; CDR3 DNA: TGCGCCAGCAGCGGCATCCCTCGGACAGAGTCTGGGGCCAACGTCCTGACTTTC
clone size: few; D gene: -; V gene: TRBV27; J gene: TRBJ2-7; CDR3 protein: CASSTRAGVYEQYF; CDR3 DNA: TGTGCCAGCAGTACGCGGGCAGGGGTGTACGAGCAGTACTTC
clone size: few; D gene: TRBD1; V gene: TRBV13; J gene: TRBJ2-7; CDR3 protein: CASSPGQAPKQYF; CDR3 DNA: TGTGCCAGCAGCCCCGGACAGGCCCCAAAGCAGTACTTC
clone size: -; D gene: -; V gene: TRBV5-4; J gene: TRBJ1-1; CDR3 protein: CASSLGGGARNTEAFF; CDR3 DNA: TGTGCCAGCAGCTTGGGGGGAGGGGCGAGGAACACTGAAGCTTTCTTT